Reported below is one TCR beta chain. The TCR beta repertoire was assessed by survey-level immunoSEQ sequencing. Sequencing was performed with immunoSEQ multiplex PCR; in TCRdb, only in-frame clones are kept and a portion is missing. The sample records 45,000 to 55,000 clones, over 85% being singletons. CDR3 length: 12 amino acids. Germline assignment: CDR1 MNHEY and CDR2 SVGEGT. V was trimmed by 3 bases and J by 14 bases, leaving 13 bases between them. J is TRBJ1-4 and V is TRBV6-2 or TRBV6-3; the D is unclear. The receptor was derived from a man aged 40-49 years with rheumatoid arthritis. Sequencing was done on a sample of PBMCs. CDR3 sequence (DNA): TGTGCCAGCAGTTATTCGTCTTTGGATCTGTTTTTT. Translated: CASSYSSLDLFF.